Listed here are 23 T cell receptor beta chains from one sample, sequenced in a study of T cells in Graves' hyperthyroidism and ophthalmopathy. Researchers took RNA transcripts and amplified the TCR beta CDR3 regions from them. Initially, a first-round RT-PCR of the TCR CDR3 employed the HTBI primer set. Each CDR3 protein is one row after TCRdb ran MiXCR on the multiplex PCR reads. This sample has around 240,000 distinct CDR3 sequences, with about 17% found just once. The sequencing sample was made of blood. These receptors originate from a woman aged 18 to 35 with Graves' ophthalmopathy.

This clonotype was seen ten or more times. The J gene is TRBJ2-6, the V gene TRBV28; a weak D match, TRBD1 (5 bases). The CDR3 consists of 20 residues. Deletions cut 1 base from V and 0 bases from J, with 19 bases between. In germline, CDR1 is MDHEN, CDR2 SYDVKM. Written as DNA, the CDR3 is TGTGCCAGCAGTTTATTCATCGTCCTCAACAGGTCCTCTGGGGCCAACGTCCTGACTTTC. It encodes CASSLFIVLNRSSGANVLTF.

The sample holds many counts of this clonotype. V usage is TRBV5-1 and J usage is TRBJ2-1; D tentatively fits TRBD1 or TRBD2 (6 bases each). The germline CDR1 and CDR2 sequences are SGHRS and YFSETQ. V lost 4 bases and J lost 6, with 29 bases in between. The CDR3 is made up of 19 amino acids. The CDR3 DNA sequence: TGCGCCAGCAGCCCACAGGGACGGGGGACGATCAGCGGCATCAATGAGCAGTTCTTC. Translating gives CASSPQGRGTISGINEQFF.

This sequence joins TRBV28 and TRBJ2-1; 14 bases are shared with TRBD2. The CDR3 totals 17 residues. The germline gives CDR1 MDHEN, CDR2 SYDVKM. V was pared by 3 bases and J by 3 bases, with 4 bases of the junction left unmatched. The CDR3 region is CASSFGTSGSVYNEQFF. The CDR3 DNA sequence: TGTGCCAGCAGTTTCGGGACTAGCGGGAGTGTCTACAATGAGCAGTTCTTC.

The chain is built from TRBV6-2 or TRBV6-3 and TRBJ2-7, with D perhaps assigned TRBD1 or TRBD2 (5 bases each). The germline V gene has CDR1 MNHEY and CDR2 SVGEGT. The length of the CDR3 is 15 residues. The V end lost 2 bases, the J end lost 2 bases, and 13 bases lay between the germline ends. The CDR3: CASSYRSGTPYEQYF. The CDR3 DNA reads as TGTGCCAGCAGTTACAGGTCAGGGACCCCCTACGAGCAGTACTTC.

This clonotype has ten or more counts. Here the CDR3 DNA reads TGCAGTGCTAGAGATAGGTCTAGAGGTACGCAGTATTTT. This sequence encodes CSARDRSRGTQYF. The J gene is TRBJ2-3, the V gene TRBV20-1; D unclear. This CDR3 comprises 13 residues. The V and J ends lost 0 bases and 8 bases respectively, with 12 bases between them. Germline V lookup: CDR1 DFQATT, CDR2 SNEGSKA (reference sequence).

The rearrangement uses TRBV20-1 and TRBJ1-2, with D perhaps matching TRBD1 (5 bases). The CDR3 loop spans 15 amino acids. CDR1 and CDR2 (germline): DFQATT, SNEGSKA (reference sequence). The germline V and J ends were trimmed by 3 bases and 4 bases, with 18 bases remaining between them. The DNA of the CDR3 is TGCAGTGCTAGCCCGGGGCTGGCCAGGACCTATGGCTACACCTTC. It codes for CSASPGLARTYGYTF.

This clonotype was seen repeatedly, ten times or more. The chain links TRBV6-2 or TRBV6-3 to TRBJ1-1, with D maybe TRBD1 (6 bases). In germline, CDR1 is MNHEY, CDR2 SVGEGT. V was shortened by 5 bases and J by 5 bases, with 15 bases between the two germline ends. The CDR3 is 14 residues long. DNA of the CDR3: TGTGCCAGCAGTCTCCAAACAGGGTTAACTGAAGCTTTCTTT. Its protein is CASSLQTGLTEAFF.

This clonotype appeared many times. The chain carries TRBV30 and TRBJ1-2, with D maybe TRBD1 (6 bases). V dropped 2 bases and J dropped 4 bases, with 14 bases sitting between them. CDR1 and CDR2 from the germline V gene are GTSNPN and SVGIG (reference sequence). There are 14 residues in the CDR3. The CDR3 bases are TGTGCCTGGAGTTTGGCGGGGGCGGCCTATGGCTACACCTTC. Protein: CAWSLAGAAYGYTF. Based on the CDR3 plus reference TRBV30 and TRBJ1-2, the full variable domain is SQTIHQWPATLVQPVGSPLSLECTVEGTSNPNLYWYRQAAGRGLQLLFYSVGIGQISSEVPQNLSASRPQDRQFILSSKKLLLSDSGFYLCAWSLAGAAYGYTFGSGTRLTVV.

This clonotype has only a few counts. The chain combines TRBV5-4 with TRBJ2-2, with 8 bases lining up with TRBD2. Germline loops: CDR1 SGHNT, CDR2 YYREEE (reference sequence). The CDR3 length is 16 residues. After removal of 0 bases from V and 6 bases from J, the junction contained 7 bases not matched to a gene. The CDR3 here is CASSLDSGGRSGELFF. For the CDR3, the DNA is TGTGCCAGCAGCTTGGATTCGGGAGGGAGGTCCGGGGAGCTGTTTTTT.

This clonotype came up many times. J is TRBJ2-2 and V is TRBV5-1, with 7 nucleotides matching TRBD2. CDR3 size: 16 residues. Germline values: CDR1 SGHRS, CDR2 YFSETQ. The V gene end was trimmed by 4 bases and the J gene end by 0 bases; junction bases not matched to a gene: 6. CDR3 sequence reads: CASSRAGVSNTGELFF. The CDR3 DNA reads as TGCGCCAGCAGCCGGGCGGGGGTTTCGAACACCGGGGAGCTGTTTTTT. The whole variable domain, remainder taken from reference TRBV5-1 and TRBJ2-2, is KAGVTQTPRYLIKTRGQQVTLSCSPISGHRSVSWYQQTPGQGLQFLFEYFSETQRNKGNFPGRFSGRQFSNSRSEMNVSTLELGDSALYLCASSRAGVSNTGELFFGEGSRLTVL.

There are many counts of this clonotype. J is TRBJ2-7 and V is TRBV20-1, with D possibly TRBD2 on 6 matching bases. CDR1 and CDR2 from the germline V gene are DFQATT and SNEGSKA (reference sequence). Trimming removed 3 bases at V and 0 bases at J, with 12 bases between. This CDR3 has 14 residues. The CDR3 sequence: CSASPPGSSYEQYF. CDR3 sequence (DNA): TGCAGTGCTAGCCCCCCCGGGAGCTCCTACGAGCAGTACTTC.

This clonotype was observed many times. V is TRBV7-3 and J is TRBJ1-1; unclear D gene. The CDR3 extends over 13 amino acids. Per germline, CDR1 SGHTA and CDR2 FQGTGA. Trimming shortened V by 4 bases and J by 1 base, and 7 bases separated the two germline ends. In nucleotides, the CDR3 is TGTGCCAGCAGCTCCGACGGGAACACTGAAGCTTTCTTT. Amino acids: CASSSDGNTEAFF.

V usage is TRBV19 and J usage is TRBJ2-2; D is undetermined. Germline-derived CDR1 and CDR2 are LNHDA and SQIVND (reference sequence). The CDR3 sequence is 13 residues long. V lost 3 bases and J 4 bases, leaving 6 bases between the germline ends. The CDR3, as DNA: TGTGCCAGTAGTATGACCCTCACCGGGGAGCTGTTTTTT. Its translation is CASSMTLTGELFF. The variable domain in full, completed from reference TRBV19 and TRBJ2-2, reads DGGITQSPKYLFRKEGQNVTLSCEQNLNHDAMYWYRQDPGQGLRLIYYSQIVNDFQKGDIAEGYSVSREKKESFPLTVTSAQKNPTAFYLCASSMTLTGELFFGEGSRLTVL.

This clonotype has ten or more counts. This chain connects TRBV6-6 to TRBJ2-3; tentative D call: TRBD2 (7 bases). Germline V gene sequence: CDR1 MNHNY, CDR2 SVGAGI (reference sequence). Between the trimmed V and J ends, which lost 2 bases and 3 bases, there was a span of 12 bases. The CDR3 is 15 amino acids. Written as DNA, the CDR3 is TGTGCCAGCAGTTACCCGGGGGGCCTTACAGATACGCAGTATTTT. Amino acid sequence: CASSYPGGLTDTQYF.

This chain links TRBV29-1 with TRBJ2-7, with TRBD2 identical over 14 bases. Germline V CDR1 and CDR2: SQVTM, ANQGSEA. The CDR3 consists of 19 residues. Losses at the gene ends were 6 bases for V and 2 bases for J; bases not matched to a gene: 18. CDR3 region: CSVSYPGTSGRRQPYEQYF. The CDR3 nucleotides read TGCAGCGTCTCCTACCCCGGGACTAGCGGGAGAAGGCAGCCCTACGAGCAGTACTTC.

The V gene is TRBV11-2, the J gene TRBJ2-5; perhaps D is TRBD1 or TRBD2 (6 bases each). The V end was cut by 5 bases, the J end by 5 bases, with 21 bases between. Germline loops: CDR1 SGHAT, CDR2 FQNNGV. The CDR3 covers 16 residues. The CDR3 bases are TGTGCCAGCAGCAGCTTAGGGCAGGGGAGGTGGGAGACCCAGTACTTC. Translated, it gives CASSSLGQGRWETQYF.

The table lists this clonotype with many counts. The rearrangement uses TRBV7-8 and TRBJ2-3; maybe TRBD2 (5 bases). The germline V gene encodes CDR1 SGHVS and CDR2 FQNEAQ. V was clipped by 4 bases and J by 2 bases, with 16 bases between them. The CDR3 is made up of 16 amino acids. CDR3 nucleotide sequence: TGTGCCAGCAGCTCCAACGGGAACGACTTCACAGATACGCAGTATTTT. This sequence encodes CASSSNGNDFTDTQYF. The full variable domain, rest sourced from reference TRBV7-8 and TRBJ2-3, is GAGVSQSPRYKVAKRGQDVALRCDPISGHVSLFWYQQALGQGPEFLTYFQNEAQLDKSGLPSDRFFAERPEGSVSTLKIQRTQQEDSAVYLCASSSNGNDFTDTQYFGPGTRLTVL.

Many counts were recorded for this clonotype. This chain connects TRBV5-1 to TRBJ2-1; no firm D call. V was trimmed by 4 bases and J by 0 bases, leaving 11 bases between them. The CDR3 length is 15 residues. Germline V lookup: CDR1 SGHRS, CDR2 YFSETQ. The chain's CDR3 is CASSPRLSSYNEQFF. For the CDR3, the DNA is TGCGCCAGCAGCCCCAGACTTAGCTCCTACAATGAGCAGTTCTTC.

In this sample, this clonotype turned up many times. J is TRBJ2-1 and V is TRBV7-6; a possible D gene is TRBD1 (6 bases). The V gene's germline CDR1 is SGHVS and CDR2 FNYEAQ. There are 15 residues in the CDR3. V lost 4 bases to trimming and J lost 3 bases, with 13 bases between them. The CDR3 DNA follows: TGTGCCAGCAGCTACAGGGTGGGAAGCTACAATGAGCAGTTCTTC. Translated: CASSYRVGSYNEQFF.

This clonotype was counted many times. The chain recombines TRBV5-8 with TRBJ2-5; D is undetermined. Germline loops: CDR1 SGHTS, CDR2 YDEGEE. Trimming removed 2 bases from V and 9 bases from J, with 11 bases in between. The CDR3 runs to 12 residues. The CDR3 spells CASSFGPRAQYF. In DNA form, the CDR3 reads TGTGCCAGCAGCTTTGGCCCCCGCGCCCAGTACTTC.

This clonotype came up a few times. The chain carries TRBV4-2 and TRBJ2-2; D remains unclear. V was shortened by 0 bases and J by 3 bases, with 11 bases between the two germline ends. Germline V gives CDR1 LGHNA, CDR2 YNFKEQ. The CDR3 spans 16 residues. The CDR3 sequence: CASSQDFQSYTGELFF. CDR3 nucleotides: TGTGCCAGCAGCCAAGATTTCCAGTCGTACACCGGGGAGCTGTTTTTT.

This clonotype showed up many times. Here the CDR3 DNA reads TGTGCCATCAGTGGAGGGGGCAGGGGGCTAAGCTCCTACAATGAGCAGTTCTTC. It encodes CAISGGGRGLSSYNEQFF. V and J are TRBV10-3 and TRBJ2-1, with 8 bases lining up with TRBD1. Germline CDR1 ENHRY, CDR2 SYGVKD. The CDR3 totals 18 residues. J was trimmed by 0 bases and V by 4 bases; bases with no gene match: 11.

This clonotype came up many times. The chain links TRBV5-1 to TRBJ2-7; the D gene is possibly TRBD1 (6 bases). Looked up from germline, CDR1 is SGHRS and CDR2 is YFSETQ. V shed 4 bases and J shed 2 bases, with 10 bases lying between them. The CDR3 is 13 amino acids. CDR3 sequence (DNA): TGCGCCAGCAGCCGTGGACAGCCCTACGAGCAGTACTTC. This encodes CASSRGQPYEQYF. The entire variable domain, with the rest obtained from reference TRBV5-1 and TRBJ2-7, is as follows: KAGVTQTPRYLIKTRGQQVTLSCSPISGHRSVSWYQQTPGQGLQFLFEYFSETQRNKGNFPGRFSGRQFSNSRSEMNVSTLELGDSALYLCASSRGQPYEQYFGPGTRLTVT.